The rows below give T cell receptor beta chains drawn from one sample of a study of tumor and adjacent non-tumor tissue in lung cancer. TCRdb processed the multiplex PCR reads anew with MiXCR; each CDR3 protein has one entry. The sample has 60,000 to 85,000 distinct CDR3 sequences, roughly 72% seen once. Sequencing was performed on lung tumor tissue. The origin of the receptors is a man aged 60-69 years with non-small cell lung cancer. CDR3s include the opening cysteine and the closing phenylalanine or tryptophan. The order of the fields is CDR3 length, J gene, clone size, V gene, D gene, CDR3 DNA, CDR3 protein. The D gene is left open where the match is weak. Some rows mark clone size as missing; the rest say once, few, many or name a class of expanded clone.

17 TRBJ2-3 . TRBV29-1 TRBD2 TGTAGCGTTGAAGGTCGAGGACTAGCGGGAGAGTCAGATACGCAGTATTTT CSVEGRGLAGESDTQYF
16 TRBJ2-3 . TRBV6-5 . TGTGCCAGCAGTGACTTGGGGGGAGCCCTCACAGATGCGCAGTATTTT CASSDLGGALTDAQYF
14 TRBJ2-7 many TRBV6-5 . TGTGCCAGCAGACTCGAGGGCGGGGCCTACGAGCAGTACTTC CASRLEGGAYEQYF
19 TRBJ2-7 . TRBV7-9 TRBD2 TGTGCCAGCAGCTTAGGGACGGGACTAGCGAGCTATACATCTTACGAGCAGTACTTC CASSLGTGLASYTSYEQYF
13 TRBJ1-1 once TRBV29-1 . TGCAGCGTCTACACAACCACCCACACTGTAGCATTCTTT CSVYTTTHTVAFF
16 TRBJ2-2 . TRBV11-3 . TGTACCAGCAACCCGTCCCGGGATAGTATCGGCGGGGAGCTGTTTTTT CTSNPSRDSIGGELFF
15 TRBJ2-7 . TRBV20-1 . TGCAATGCTACAGCAGGGACGGTGAGCTCCTACGAGCAGTACTTC CNATAGTVSSYEQYF
15 TRBJ2-5 . TRBV20-1 . TGCAGTGATAGAGAGCATGGGTCCTACCAAGGGACCCAGTACTTC CSDREHGSYQGTQYF
13 TRBJ2-3 . TRBV29-1 . TGCAGCGTCGGGGCGGCAATCACAGATATGCAGTATTTT CSVGAAITDMQYF
11 TRBJ2-1 . TRBV19 . TGTGCCGCAGTGCAGGGTGGAGAGCAGTTCTTC CAAVQGGEQFF
14 TRBJ2-7 . TRBV29-1 TRBD1 TGCAGCGTCAGAGCCGGGACAGGGGGCAACGAGCAGCACTTC CSVRAGTGGNEQHF
15 TRBJ2-1 . TRBV6-5 . TGTGCCAGCAGATACGCGAGCAGGATTCACTATGAACAGTTCTTC CASRYASRIHYEQFF
13 TRBJ1-5 . TRBV6-6 . TGTGTCAGCAGTTCCCCGGGGGACCAACCCCAGCATTTT CVSSSPGDQPQHF
13 TRBJ2-7 . TRBV10-2 . TGCGCCAGCAGTGGCGGAAGGGGCAACAAGCAGTACTTC CASSGGRGNKQYF
14 TRBJ2-3 . TRBV28 . TGTGCCAGCAGCCATCCAACCAATTTAGGTAGGCAGTATTTT CASSHPTNLGRQYF
15 TRBJ2-2 . TRBV10-3 . TGTTCCAGTCAAGAAGGGGGGGCAAGCACCGGGGAGCCGTTTTTT CSSQEGGASTGEPFF
14 TRBJ2-1 once TRBV20-1 TRBD2 TGCGGTGCCTTACTAGCGGGAGGGGGCAATGAGCAGTTCTTC CGALLAGGGNEQFF
14 TRBJ2-7 . TRBV11-1 TRBD2 TGTGCCAGCAGTTTAATGGGAGGGAACTACGAGCGGTACTTC CASSLMGGNYERYF
14 TRBJ1-2 . TRBV7-9 TRBD1 TGTGCCAGCAGCTTATCCCACGGGGGACAGGGCTACACCTTC CASSLSHGGQGYTF
14 TRBJ2-3 . TRBV6-1 . TGTGCTAGCAGTGAATTGACCGGAGGTCAGCCCCAGTATTTT CASSELTGGQPQYF
19 TRBJ2-6 once TRBV10-3 TRBD2 TGTGCTATCAGTGAGTCGACTAGCGGGAGTGCGGTTGGGGCCAACGTCCTGATTTTC CAISESTSGSAVGANVLIF
13 TRBJ2-4 . TRBV5-6 . TGTGCCAGCAGCCTTGGACAAGGAGGCATTCAGTACTTC CASSLGQGGIQYF
18 TRBJ2-1 . TRBV12-3/TRBV12-4 . TGTGCCAGCAGTTTCATGACTATCGGTCGGAGTTACGGCAATGAACAGTTCTTC CASSFMTIGRSYGNEQFF
12 TRBJ1-1 . TRBV29-1 . TGCAGAGCCCACATGACTCGGACTGAAGCTTTCTTT CRAHMTRTEAFF
15 TRBJ2-3 . TRBV12-3/TRBV12-4 . TGTGCCGGGAGTTTTTGGGTCCCAAGCACAGATACGCAGAATTTT CAGSFWVPSTDTQNF
15 TRBJ2-2 once TRBV6-5 . TGTGCCAGCAGTCTGGGGGGATCGCTCACCGGGAAGCTGTTTTTT CASSLGGSLTGKLFF
15 TRBJ2-7 . TRBV20-1 . TGCAGTGCTTTCGGGGAGATAGCGAGCTCCTACGAGCAGTACTTC CSAFGEIASSYEQYF
15 TRBJ2-7 . TRBV20-1 . TGCAGTCCCTCCATACTGACTGGGAGTAACTACGTGCAGTACTTC CSPSILTGSNYVQYF
16 TRBJ2-3 . TRBV11-3 . TGTGCCAACAGCACCGGGCTAGCAGATAGCACAGATACGCAGTACTTT CANSTGLADSTDTQYF
16 TRBJ2-3 . TRBV20-1 TRBD2 TGCAATGTTAGGTATCCGGGACTAACGGGAGTGGATACGCAGTATTTT CNVRYPGLTGVDTQYF
15 TRBJ2-7 . TRBV6-2/TRBV6-3 . TGTGCCAGCAGCCCCCAGGTGGGAGTACGGAACGAGCAGTACTTC CASSPQVGVRNEQYF
14 TRBJ2-1 . TRBV12-3/TRBV12-4 . TGTGCCAGCAATTTGTACAGGGCGGGCGATGACCAGTTCTTC CASNLYRAGDDQFF
16 TRBJ2-1 . TRBV13 . TGTGCCAGCAGCTTAGTTGGTAGCAGGCTATACAATGAGCAATTCTTC CASSLVGSRLYNEQFF
10 TRBJ2-5 few TRBV29-1 . TGCAGCGTTGAACAAGAGAAACAGTACTTC CSVEQEKQYF
14 TRBJ2-2 . TRBV29-1 . TGCAGCCTTTTCAGCAGGGGAACTTCCGGGCAGCTGTTTTTT CSLFSRGTSGQLFF
13 TRBJ2-5 . TRBV6-5 . TGTGTCTGCAGGCCCTCGCGTGGCGAGACCCAGTACTTC CVCRPSRGETQYF
13 TRBJ1-3 once TRBV6-1 . TGTGCCAGCAATCAGGGTTCTGGAAACACAATATATTTT CASNQGSGNTIYF
16 TRBJ2-7 once TRBV6-5 . TGTGCCAGCAGGCCTGAGAGGTGTCGACAATTCTACGAGCAGTACTTC CASRPERCRQFYEQYF